The rows below give T cell receptor beta chains drawn from one sample of a study of naive and memory T cell subsets. Via MiXCR, TCRdb re-called the UMI-ligation and nested PCR reads, giving one row per CDR3 protein. The repertoire holds under 150,000 distinct CDR3 sequences, with around 21% as singletons. Material: naive CD8+ T cells from blood. The receptors were gathered from a human donor in good health. Both conserved end residues are part of each CDR3. Each record gives: J gene, V gene, clone size, D gene, CDR3 DNA, CDR3 protein. The D gene is left open where the match is weak. For some rows the clone size is stated as once, few or many, or as a class when expanded; others skip it.

j_call: TRBJ2-1
v_call: TRBV12-3/TRBV12-4
clone_size: -
d_call: -
cdr3_nt: TGTGCCAGCAGTTCTGTTTGGGGAACTGGTGAGCAGTTCTTC
cdr3_aa: CASSSVWGTGEQFF

j_call: TRBJ2-7
v_call: TRBV7-8
clone_size: few
d_call: TRBD2
cdr3_nt: TGTGCCAGCAGCCAAAGGGGAGGGCCCTACGAGCAGTACTTC
cdr3_aa: CASSQRGGPYEQYF

j_call: TRBJ2-7
v_call: TRBV20-1
clone_size: few
d_call: TRBD2
cdr3_nt: TGCAGTGCTAGAGATTTTGTAGCGGGATCCTACGAGCAGTACTTC
cdr3_aa: CSARDFVAGSYEQYF

j_call: TRBJ2-3
v_call: TRBV4-1
clone_size: -
d_call: -
cdr3_nt: TGCGCCAGCAGCCAAGAACCGGGACTCGTCACAGATACGCAGTATTTT
cdr3_aa: CASSQEPGLVTDTQYF

j_call: TRBJ1-1
v_call: TRBV13
clone_size: -
d_call: -
cdr3_nt: TGTGCCAGCAGCTCAGGTAAAAACAGGGTCACTGAAGCTTTCTTT
cdr3_aa: CASSSGKNRVTEAFF

j_call: TRBJ1-1
v_call: TRBV5-4
clone_size: -
d_call: -
cdr3_nt: TGTGCCAGCAGCCCGGGGGTCCCTTACCAAGCTTTCTTT
cdr3_aa: CASSPGVPYQAFF

j_call: TRBJ2-1
v_call: TRBV7-2
clone_size: once
d_call: -
cdr3_nt: TGTGTCAGCAGCGAGATAGGTGAGCAGTTCTTC
cdr3_aa: CVSSEIGEQFF

j_call: TRBJ1-5
v_call: TRBV28
clone_size: -
d_call: -
cdr3_nt: TGTGCCAGCAGCCCGGCCGAGGGCAATCAGCCCCAGCATTTT
cdr3_aa: CASSPAEGNQPQHF

j_call: TRBJ2-3
v_call: TRBV12-3/TRBV12-4
clone_size: -
d_call: TRBD1
cdr3_nt: TGTGCCAGCAGTTTATTGGGGCCCTGGACAGGCCAGGGTACGCAGTATTTT
cdr3_aa: CASSLLGPWTGQGTQYF

j_call: TRBJ2-7
v_call: TRBV7-9
clone_size: -
d_call: -
cdr3_nt: TGTGCCAGCAGCTTAGGGGACGGGTTGACCTACGAGCAGTACTTC
cdr3_aa: CASSLGDGLTYEQYF

j_call: TRBJ2-3
v_call: TRBV20-1
clone_size: -
d_call: -
cdr3_nt: TGCAGTGCTAGAGATAAAGTGTGGGCAGATACGCAGTATTTT
cdr3_aa: CSARDKVWADTQYF

j_call: TRBJ2-7
v_call: TRBV27
clone_size: -
d_call: -
cdr3_nt: TGTGCCAGCAGTGCTGGGACCACTTTTCCCTACGAGCAGTACTTC
cdr3_aa: CASSAGTTFPYEQYF

j_call: TRBJ2-2
v_call: TRBV6-1
clone_size: few
d_call: TRBD2
cdr3_nt: TGTGCCAGCAGTGAATTTGGGGGGGGAACCACCGGGGAGCTGTTTTTT
cdr3_aa: CASSEFGGGTTGELFF

j_call: TRBJ2-1
v_call: TRBV5-1
clone_size: -
d_call: TRBD2
cdr3_nt: TGCGCCAGCAGCCCTCTAGCGGGAGGGTTAAATGAGCAGTTCTTC
cdr3_aa: CASSPLAGGLNEQFF

j_call: TRBJ1-1
v_call: TRBV27
clone_size: many
d_call: -
cdr3_nt: TGTGCCAGCAGTTTAACTTGGGGCACTGAAGCTTTCTTT
cdr3_aa: CASSLTWGTEAFF

j_call: TRBJ1-1
v_call: TRBV7-9
clone_size: -
d_call: TRBD1
cdr3_nt: TGTGCCAGCAGCTGGACAGGGGGCCCTGAAGCTTTCTTT
cdr3_aa: CASSWTGGPEAFF

j_call: TRBJ1-3
v_call: TRBV27
clone_size: -
d_call: -
cdr3_nt: TGTGCCAGCAGTATAACGGGGATCTCTGGAAACACCATATATTTT
cdr3_aa: CASSITGISGNTIYF

j_call: TRBJ2-2
v_call: TRBV20-1
clone_size: -
d_call: -
cdr3_nt: TGCAGTGCCCACTCGTGGCAGGGGGGTGATAACGTGGAGCTGTTTTTT
cdr3_aa: CSAHSWQGGDNVELFF

j_call: TRBJ2-1
v_call: TRBV28
clone_size: many
d_call: TRBD2
cdr3_nt: TGTGCCAGCAGTCCCCTGGGGGAGGGACCCTCCTACAATGAGCAGTTCTTC
cdr3_aa: CASSPLGEGPSYNEQFF

j_call: TRBJ2-2
v_call: TRBV6-5
clone_size: -
d_call: -
cdr3_nt: TGTGCCAGCAGTTACCCTACACCAGGGTCAGCCGGGGAGCTGTTTTTT
cdr3_aa: CASSYPTPGSAGELFF

j_call: TRBJ1-1
v_call: TRBV7-2
clone_size: -
d_call: TRBD1
cdr3_nt: TGTGCCAGCAGTATACCCCAGGGGGCTAGCACTGAAGCTTTCTTT
cdr3_aa: CASSIPQGASTEAFF

j_call: TRBJ2-3
v_call: TRBV7-6
clone_size: few
d_call: TRBD2
cdr3_nt: TGTGCCAGCAGCTTAACAGCGGGACTAGCGGTTCGAAGCACAGATACGCAGTATTTT
cdr3_aa: CASSLTAGLAVRSTDTQYF

j_call: TRBJ2-3
v_call: TRBV6-1
clone_size: few
d_call: -
cdr3_nt: TGTGCCAGCAGTGAAGGGTGGGAAACAGATACGCAGTATTTT
cdr3_aa: CASSEGWETDTQYF

j_call: TRBJ2-7
v_call: TRBV7-8
clone_size: -
d_call: TRBD2
cdr3_nt: TGTGCCAGCAGCCACCTAGCGGACTACTCCTACGAGCAGTACTTC
cdr3_aa: CASSHLADYSYEQYF

j_call: TRBJ2-7
v_call: TRBV10-3
clone_size: few
d_call: -
cdr3_nt: TGTGCCATCAGTCGAGACTCCTACGAGCAGTACTTC
cdr3_aa: CAISRDSYEQYF

j_call: TRBJ2-7
v_call: TRBV6-5
clone_size: -
d_call: -
cdr3_nt: TGTGCCAGCAGTATCACTAGCTCTAGCGAGCAGTACTTC
cdr3_aa: CASSITSSSEQYF

j_call: TRBJ2-7
v_call: TRBV15
clone_size: -
d_call: -
cdr3_nt: TGTGCCACCAGCAGACCCAACAGCTTATACGAGCAGTACTTC
cdr3_aa: CATSRPNSLYEQYF

j_call: TRBJ2-7
v_call: TRBV28
clone_size: few
d_call: -
cdr3_nt: TGTGCCAGCAGTCTCCGAGCCGAGGATCCCTACGAGCAGTACTTC
cdr3_aa: CASSLRAEDPYEQYF

j_call: TRBJ1-3
v_call: TRBV12-3/TRBV12-4
clone_size: few
d_call: -
cdr3_nt: TGTGCCAGCAGTTTGGTTGTGACGGGAAACACCATATATTTT
cdr3_aa: CASSLVVTGNTIYF

j_call: TRBJ1-1
v_call: TRBV6-5
clone_size: -
d_call: -
cdr3_nt: TGTGCCAGCAGTTATGGAACGATCACTGAAGCTTTCTTT
cdr3_aa: CASSYGTITEAFF

j_call: TRBJ2-7
v_call: TRBV6-5
clone_size: -
d_call: TRBD1
cdr3_nt: TGTGCCAGCAGTTACTACGGACAGGGCGGTGAGCAGTACTTC
cdr3_aa: CASSYYGQGGEQYF

j_call: TRBJ2-7
v_call: TRBV14
clone_size: -
d_call: -
cdr3_nt: TGTGCCAGCAGTCCCGACTTGCCGGCGGAGCAGTACTTC
cdr3_aa: CASSPDLPAEQYF

j_call: TRBJ1-5
v_call: TRBV28
clone_size: few
d_call: -
cdr3_nt: TGTGCCAGCAGTCCTCTTGAAGGCGACAATCAGCCCCAGCATTTT
cdr3_aa: CASSPLEGDNQPQHF

j_call: TRBJ2-1
v_call: TRBV20-1
clone_size: few
d_call: -
cdr3_nt: TGCAGTGCTACTAGATCCCAAAAATTTGAGCAGTTCTTC
cdr3_aa: CSATRSQKFEQFF

j_call: TRBJ2-2
v_call: TRBV29-1
clone_size: -
d_call: TRBD2
cdr3_nt: TGCAGCGTACGAGTAGGACTAGCGGACACCGGGGAGCTGTTTTTT
cdr3_aa: CSVRVGLADTGELFF

j_call: TRBJ2-1
v_call: TRBV11-2
clone_size: few
d_call: TRBD2
cdr3_nt: TGTGCCAGCAGCTTTGGACTAGGGGATGAGCAGTTCTTC
cdr3_aa: CASSFGLGDEQFF

j_call: TRBJ1-6
v_call: TRBV7-6
clone_size: -
d_call: -
cdr3_nt: TGTGCCAGCAGCTTAACGGGGCAGACCAATTCACCCCTCCACTTT
cdr3_aa: CASSLTGQTNSPLHF

j_call: TRBJ2-1
v_call: TRBV19
clone_size: -
d_call: -
cdr3_nt: TGTGCCAGTAGTATAGGACTCTCCTCCTACAATGAGCAGTTCTTC
cdr3_aa: CASSIGLSSYNEQFF

j_call: TRBJ1-2
v_call: TRBV28
clone_size: few
d_call: -
cdr3_nt: TGTGCCAGCAGTTTTAGGCTGAACTATGGCTACACCTTC
cdr3_aa: CASSFRLNYGYTF

j_call: TRBJ2-7
v_call: TRBV29-1
clone_size: few
d_call: TRBD2
cdr3_nt: TGCAGCGTTGTAGCCGTCTCCGGTCCTGGACTAGCATCCTACGAGCAGTACTTC
cdr3_aa: CSVVAVSGPGLASYEQYF

j_call: TRBJ2-1
v_call: TRBV7-9
clone_size: -
d_call: TRBD2
cdr3_nt: TGTGCCAGCAGCTTAGCGCTTGGCGGGAGGGCCTCCTACAATGAGCAGTTCTTC
cdr3_aa: CASSLALGGRASYNEQFF

j_call: TRBJ2-7
v_call: TRBV6-2/TRBV6-3
clone_size: -
d_call: -
cdr3_nt: TGTGCCAGCAGCTTCGGACACTACGAGCAGTACTTC
cdr3_aa: CASSFGHYEQYF

j_call: TRBJ2-7
v_call: TRBV7-9
clone_size: -
d_call: -
cdr3_nt: TGTGCCAGCAGCGGTCGGGACACCCTTTACGAGCAGTACTTC
cdr3_aa: CASSGRDTLYEQYF

j_call: TRBJ1-2
v_call: TRBV14
clone_size: few
d_call: -
cdr3_nt: TGTGCCAGCAGCCAAGGAGGGTTGTATGGCTACACCTTC
cdr3_aa: CASSQGGLYGYTF

j_call: TRBJ2-7
v_call: TRBV20-1
clone_size: -
d_call: -
cdr3_nt: TGCAGTGCTAGAGTTCCTAGTACCTACGAGCAGTACTTC
cdr3_aa: CSARVPSTYEQYF

j_call: TRBJ1-5
v_call: TRBV6-5
clone_size: few
d_call: -
cdr3_nt: TGTGCCAGCAGTTACGACAGTACTAGCAATCAGCCCCAGCATTTT
cdr3_aa: CASSYDSTSNQPQHF

j_call: TRBJ2-2
v_call: TRBV27
clone_size: -
d_call: -
cdr3_nt: TGTGCCAGCAGTTTCGGCCGGGGCGGGGAGCTGTTTTTT
cdr3_aa: CASSFGRGGELFF

j_call: TRBJ1-2
v_call: TRBV27
clone_size: few
d_call: -
cdr3_nt: TGTGCCAGCAGTTTATGGGCAGCACAGATTTCTAACTATGGCTACACCTTC
cdr3_aa: CASSLWAAQISNYGYTF

j_call: TRBJ2-2
v_call: TRBV6-6
clone_size: -
d_call: -
cdr3_nt: TGTGCCAGCAGGATACTTTCGACAGAAACCGGGGAGCTGTTTTTT
cdr3_aa: CASRILSTETGELFF

j_call: TRBJ2-1
v_call: TRBV29-1
clone_size: -
d_call: TRBD2
cdr3_nt: TGCAGCGTGCTATTAGCGGGAGAGCAGTTCTTC
cdr3_aa: CSVLLAGEQFF

j_call: TRBJ2-1
v_call: TRBV5-1
clone_size: -
d_call: -
cdr3_nt: TGCGCCAGCAGCCCGGTAGGCTACGATGAGCAGTTCTTC
cdr3_aa: CASSPVGYDEQFF

j_call: TRBJ2-7
v_call: TRBV28
clone_size: -
d_call: TRBD2
cdr3_nt: TGTGCCAGCAGTCTGACTAGCGGGTACAACTACGAGCAGTACTTC
cdr3_aa: CASSLTSGYNYEQYF

j_call: TRBJ2-7
v_call: TRBV20-1
clone_size: -
d_call: TRBD1
cdr3_nt: TGCAGTGCTGCAGACAGGGGGTTGTACGAGCAGTACTTC
cdr3_aa: CSAADRGLYEQYF

j_call: TRBJ1-5
v_call: TRBV5-6
clone_size: few
d_call: -
cdr3_nt: TGTGCCAGCAGCTTGAGTCCAGGGAGCCAGCCCCAGCATTTT
cdr3_aa: CASSLSPGSQPQHF